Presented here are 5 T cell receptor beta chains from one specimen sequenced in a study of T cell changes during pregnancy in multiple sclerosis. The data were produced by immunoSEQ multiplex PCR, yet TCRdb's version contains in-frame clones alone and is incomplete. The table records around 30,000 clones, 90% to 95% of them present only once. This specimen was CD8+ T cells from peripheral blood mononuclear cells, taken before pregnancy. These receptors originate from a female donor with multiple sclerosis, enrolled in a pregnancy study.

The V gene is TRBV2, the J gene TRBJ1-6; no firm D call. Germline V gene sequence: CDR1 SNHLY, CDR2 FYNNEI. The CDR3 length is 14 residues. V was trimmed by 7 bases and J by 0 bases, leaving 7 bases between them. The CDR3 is CASKRSSYNSPLHF. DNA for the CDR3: TGTGCCAGCAAGAGGAGCTCCTATAATTCACCCCTCCACTTT.

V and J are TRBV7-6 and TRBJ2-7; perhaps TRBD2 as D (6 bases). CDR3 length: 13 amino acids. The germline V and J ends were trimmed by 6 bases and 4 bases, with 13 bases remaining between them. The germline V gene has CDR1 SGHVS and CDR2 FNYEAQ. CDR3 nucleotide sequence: TGTGCCAGCAGTTTGAGGGCGGGATACGAGCAGTACTTC. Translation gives CASSLRAGYEQYF. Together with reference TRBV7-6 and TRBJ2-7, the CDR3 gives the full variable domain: GAGVSQSPRYKVTKRGQDVALRCDPISGHVSLYWYRQALGQGPEFLTYFNYEAQQDKSGLPNDRFSAERPEGSISTLTIQRTEQRDSAMYRCASSLRAGYEQYFGPGTRLTVT.

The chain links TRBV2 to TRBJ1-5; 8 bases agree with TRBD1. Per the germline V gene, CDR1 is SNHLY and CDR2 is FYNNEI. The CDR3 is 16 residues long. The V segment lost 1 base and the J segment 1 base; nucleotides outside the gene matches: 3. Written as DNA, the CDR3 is TGTGCCAGCAGTGAAGGACAGGGGACGAGCAATCAGCCCCAGCATTTT. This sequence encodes CASSEGQGTSNQPQHF.

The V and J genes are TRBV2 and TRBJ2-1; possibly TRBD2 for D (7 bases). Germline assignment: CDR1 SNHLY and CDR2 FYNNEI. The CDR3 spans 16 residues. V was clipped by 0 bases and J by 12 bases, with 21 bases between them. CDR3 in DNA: TGTGCCAGCAGTGAAGCTCCTGCGGGGGCCCGGATGGGGCAGTTCTTC. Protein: CASSEAPAGARMGQFF.

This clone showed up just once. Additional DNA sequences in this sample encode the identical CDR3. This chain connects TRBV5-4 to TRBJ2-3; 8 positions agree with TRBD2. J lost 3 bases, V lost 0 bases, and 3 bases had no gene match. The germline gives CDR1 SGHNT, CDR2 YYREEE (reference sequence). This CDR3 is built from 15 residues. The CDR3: CASSLGLASTDTQYF. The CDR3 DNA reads TGTGCCAGCAGCTTGGGACTAGCGAGTACAGATACGCAGTATTTT. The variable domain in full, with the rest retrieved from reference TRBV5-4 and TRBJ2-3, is ETGVTQSPTHLIKTRGQQVTLRCSSQSGHNTVSWYQQALGQGPQFIFQYYREEENGRGNFPPRFSGLQFPNYSSELNVNALELDDSALYLCASSLGLASTDTQYFGPGTRLTVL.